This TCR beta chain was captured in a study of T cell changes during pregnancy in multiple sclerosis. Some clones are missing from TCRdb's copy, which holds only in-frame ones; the method was immunoSEQ multiplex PCR. The repertoire includes over 100,000 clones, approximately 90% of them detected once, and approximately 1.5% sits in the top ten. Trimming pared 4 bases from V and 0 bases from J, leaving 12 bases between. Germline V lookup: CDR1 SGDLS, CDR2 YYNGEE. There are 15 residues in the CDR3. V gene TRBV9 combines with J gene TRBJ2-3; possible D gene TRBD2, 6 bases. This TCR was sampled from a female donor with multiple sclerosis, enrolled in a pregnancy study. This sample comprised peripheral blood, obtained in the third trimester of pregnancy. Here the CDR3 reads CASSRRRGSTDTQYF. CDR3 coding DNA: TGTGCCAGCAGCCGTCGGCGGGGTAGCACAGATACGCAGTATTTT.